Listed here is a single T cell receptor (beta chain). The repertoire was sequenced with immunoSEQ multiplex PCR; TCRdb's copy has only in-frame clones and lacks some. The table has 150,000 to 200,000 clones, 76% seen once. This sample was included in a study of blood T cell repertoires in COVID-19. Across the study: Nucleic acid was either cDNA or gDNA, and it came from T cells, B-cell-depleted T cells, or PBMCs.

CDR3 length: 15 amino acids. Germline V lookup: CDR1 SGHAT, CDR2 FQNNGV. V shed 5 bases and J 3 bases; nucleotides not matched to a gene: 5. This sequence joins TRBV11-2 and TRBJ1-3; 9 bases agree with TRBD1. The sequence derives from a woman between 50 and 59 years old with acute COVID-19. The sample was PBMCs or T cells enriched from blood (not recorded which). The CDR3 here is CASSQDRGFGNTIYF. In DNA, the CDR3 is TGTGCCAGCAGCCAGGACAGGGGTTTTGGAAACACCATATATTTT. Full variable domain (outside the CDR3, taken from reference TRBV11-2 and TRBJ1-3): EAGVAQSPRYKIIEKRQSVAFWCNPISGHATLYWYQQILGQGPKLLIQFQNNGVVDDSQLPKDRFSAERLKGVDSTLKIQPAKLEDSAVYLCASSQDRGFGNTIYFGEGSWLTVV.